A single sample gave rise to the 9 T cell receptor beta chains below, sequenced in a study of blood T cell repertoires in COVID-19 (dated by TCRdb to 2020 to 2021). The library came from the immunoSEQ multiplex PCR assay. TCRdb re-hosts the immuneACCESS table, in-frame sequences only. Its copies lack some clones; in the studies checked, an unresolved V gene accounts for under half of them, and the cause for the rest is not known. For this sample the table gives roughly 300,000 clones, of which 85% were detected only once. In total, the top ten clones hold around 2.5% of the sample. The specimen was PBMCs or T cells enriched from blood (not recorded which). Receptors were obtained from a woman aged 50 to 60 who had recovered from COVID-19.

CDR3 amino acids: CASSTQGAWYGYTF. The CDR3 bases are TGTGCCAGCAGTACACAGGGGGCGTGGTATGGCTACACCTTC. The chain employs TRBV28 and TRBJ1-2; 9 nucleotides line up with TRBD1. Germline CDR1 MDHEN, CDR2 SYDVKM. The CDR3 covers 14 residues. Trimming cost V 5 bases and J 5 bases; bases outside gene matches: 6.

The genes are TRBV3-1 (or the pseudogene TRBV3-2) and TRBJ1-1; no firm D call. The CDR3 is 14 residues long. The V end was cut by 3 bases, the J end by 6 bases, with 14 bases between. Germline values: CDR1 LGHDT, CDR2 YNNKEL (reference sequence). CDR3 protein: CASSHTSGTPEAFF. The DNA for the CDR3 is TGTGCCAGCAGCCATACGTCTGGTACTCCTGAAGCTTTCTTT.

The genes are TRBV13 and TRBJ1-1, with 7 bases lining up with TRBD1. The CDR3 is made up of 15 amino acids. With V trimmed by 5 bases and J by 3 bases, 9 bases remained unmatched. The germline V gene encodes CDR1 PRHDT and CDR2 FYEKMQ (reference sequence). The CDR3 protein is CASSHHETGDTEAFF. DNA for the CDR3: TGTGCCAGCAGCCATCATGAAACAGGGGACACTGAAGCTTTCTTT.

This rearrangement joins TRBV5-1 to TRBJ2-1, with 13 positions matching TRBD2. The V and J ends lost 4 bases and 8 bases, in that order; junction bases with no gene match: 6. The CDR3 totals 15 residues. Germline assignment: CDR1 SGHRS and CDR2 YFSETQ. CDR3 sequence: CASSPGLAGDDEQFF. CDR3 DNA sequence: TGCGCCAGCAGCCCCGGACTAGCGGGAGATGATGAGCAGTTCTTC. Complete variable domain (other parts from reference TRBV5-1 and TRBJ2-1): KAGVTQTPRYLIKTRGQQVTLSCSPISGHRSVSWYQQTPGQGLQFLFEYFSETQRNKGNFPGRFSGRQFSNSRSEMNVSTLELGDSALYLCASSPGLAGDDEQFFGPGTRLTVL.

CDR3 loop: CAWSVLDKREGDIQYF. The CDR3 bases are TGTGCCTGGAGTGTACTTGATAAGCGGGAGGGGGACATTCAGTACTTC. J is TRBJ2-4 and V is TRBV30, with 10 positions matching TRBD2. Germline V gives CDR1 GTSNPN, CDR2 SVGIG (reference sequence). This CDR3 has 16 amino acids. The ends lost 0 bases at V and 8 bases at J; junction bases unmatched: 10.

V gene TRBV7-2 combines with J gene TRBJ2-2; 9 bases align to TRBD1. V shed 1 base, J shed 1 base, and the junction held 1 base outside the gene matches. The CDR3 spans 16 residues. The germline gives CDR1 SGHTA, CDR2 FQGNSA. The CDR3 here is CASSLGGQGNTGELFF. In DNA, the CDR3 is TGTGCCAGCAGCTTAGGGGGACAGGGGAACACCGGGGAGCTGTTTTTT.

This clone turned up a few times. This rearrangement joins TRBV7-3 to TRBJ2-5, with TRBD2 matching 12 bases. J lost 5 bases, V lost 3 bases, and 4 bases had no gene match. This CDR3 contains 15 residues. Germline assignment: CDR1 SGHTA and CDR2 FQGTGA. CDR3 residues: CASSLLAGGLETQYF. The CDR3 region has the DNA TGTGCCAGCAGCTTGCTAGCGGGGGGGCTGGAGACCCAGTACTTC.

The chain carries TRBV7-9 and TRBJ2-7; TRBD2 might be the D (6 bases). Germline CDR1 is SEHNR and CDR2 is FQNEAQ (reference sequence). The CDR3 runs 15 residues. Trimming shortened V by 1 base and J by 2 bases, and 12 bases separated the two germline ends. In DNA form, the CDR3 reads TGTGCCAGCAGCTTAGGTGCTAGCGCGACCTACGAGCAGTACTTC. Translating it yields CASSLGASATYEQYF.

V is TRBV3-1 (or the pseudogene TRBV3-2) and J is TRBJ1-2, with 8 bases aligning to TRBD1. The length of the CDR3 is 16 residues. Germline CDR1 LGHDT, CDR2 YNNKEL (reference sequence). V lost 4 bases to trimming and J lost 6 bases; unmatched junction nucleotides: 13. The DNA for the CDR3 is TGTGCCAGCAGCCGACTCCAGGGGGCCGATATTAATGGCTACACCTTC. Amino acid sequence: CASSRLQGADINGYTF.